Each of the 12 T cell receptor beta chains below was sequenced from the same sample in a study of T cell changes during pregnancy in multiple sclerosis. TCRdb keeps only in-frame clones here, not all; method: immunoSEQ multiplex PCR. The data show roughly 67,000 clones, approximately 93% seen once. The sample was peripheral blood, taken in the second trimester of pregnancy. The receptors stem from a female donor with multiple sclerosis, enrolled in a pregnancy study.

The genes are TRBV5-1 and TRBJ2-2; TRBD1 matches at 8 bases. J gave up 1 base and V 5 bases, and 7 bases lay outside the gene matches. Germline V gene lookup returns CDR1 SGHRS and CDR2 YFSETQ. The CDR3 totals 16 residues. CDR3 sequence (DNA): TGCGCCAGCAGGGGCCTTACAGGGGGGAACACCGGGGAGCTGTTTTTT. Translated: CASRGLTGGNTGELFF.

The chain joins TRBV7-2 to TRBJ2-2; D is ambiguous. Germline V lookup: CDR1 SGHTA, CDR2 FQGNSA. The CDR3 loop spans 14 amino acids. The V end lost 2 bases, the J end lost 0 bases, and 4 bases lay between the germline ends. For the CDR3, the DNA is TGTGCCAGCAGCTTATCGTCGAACACCGGGGAGCTGTTTTTT. Amino acid sequence: CASSLSSNTGELFF.

The V gene is TRBV19, the J gene TRBJ1-1; weak D call: TRBD1 (6 bases). The CDR3 extends over 17 amino acids. Trimming stripped 8 bases from V and 5 bases from J, with 27 bases between. Germline V lookup: CDR1 LNHDA, CDR2 SQIVND (reference sequence). The CDR3 sequence: CASGSSWQGPRGTEAFF. The CDR3 bases are TGTGCCAGTGGCTCCTCCTGGCAGGGGCCGCGGGGGACTGAAGCTTTCTTT.

The rearrangement joins TRBV7-2 to TRBJ2-5; D is ambiguous. Germline V gene sequence: CDR1 SGHTA, CDR2 FQGNSA. V was shortened by 1 base and J by 4 bases, with 4 bases between the two germline ends. This CDR3 comprises 12 residues. CDR3 sequence reads: CASSLVRETQYF. CDR3 nucleotides: TGTGCCAGCAGCTTAGTGAGAGAGACCCAGTACTTC.

The table lists this clone with a count of one. The chain is built from TRBV14 and TRBJ2-7; D not resolved. Germline V gene lookup returns CDR1 SGHDN and CDR2 FVKESK. The CDR3 sequence is 13 residues long. Deletions cut 4 bases from V and 3 bases from J, with 10 bases between. This CDR3 reads CASSPTSFYEQYF. Here the CDR3 DNA reads TGTGCCAGCAGCCCCACTTCCTTCTACGAGCAGTACTTC.

V usage is TRBV19 and J usage is TRBJ2-7, with unresolved D. The V gene's germline CDR1 is LNHDA and CDR2 SQIVND (reference sequence). The length of the CDR3 is 14 residues. Trimming left V 3 bases short and J 0 bases short, with 9 bases between. In nucleotides, the CDR3 is TGTGCCAGTAGTATTACGGCGGTCTCCTACGAGCAGTACTTC. Residues: CASSITAVSYEQYF. The entire variable domain, with the rest obtained from reference TRBV19 and TRBJ2-7, is as follows: DGGITQSPKYLFRKEGQNVTLSCEQNLNHDAMYWYRQDPGQGLRLIYYSQIVNDFQKGDIAEGYSVSREKKESFPLTVTSAQKNPTAFYLCASSITAVSYEQYFGPGTRLTVT.

The chain uses TRBV19 and TRBJ1-6, with unresolved D. CDR3 length equals 15 residues. Germline V gene data show CDR1 as LNHDA and CDR2 as SQIVND (reference sequence). V lost 2 bases and J 8 bases, leaving 13 bases between the germline ends. CDR3 residues: CASSITHTEYSPLHF. DNA for the CDR3: TGTGCCAGTAGTATAACACATACCGAATATTCACCCCTCCACTTT. The full variable domain, rest sourced from reference TRBV19 and TRBJ1-6, is DGGITQSPKYLFRKEGQNVTLSCEQNLNHDAMYWYRQDPGQGLRLIYYSQIVNDFQKGDIAEGYSVSREKKESFPLTVTSAQKNPTAFYLCASSITHTEYSPLHFGNGTRLTVT.

This chain joins TRBV13 and TRBJ2-7; D may be TRBD2 (6 bases). V was shortened by 4 bases and J by 5 bases, with 12 bases between the two germline ends. Germline CDR1 PRHDT, CDR2 FYEKMQ (reference sequence). The CDR3 length is 13 residues. In nucleotides, the CDR3 is TGTGCCAGCAGCTCCTTCCGACTAGACGAGCAGTACTTC. The encoded protein is CASSSFRLDEQYF. The whole variable domain, remainder taken from reference TRBV13 and TRBJ2-7, is AAGVIQSPRHLIKEKRETATLKCYPIPRHDTVYWYQQGPGQDPQFLISFYEKMQSDKGSIPDRFSAQQFSDYHSELNMSSLELGDSALYFCASSSFRLDEQYFGPGTRLTVT.

The chain has TRBV5-4 and TRBJ2-3; 9 bases are shared with TRBD2. Trimming cost V 4 bases and J 1 base; bases outside gene matches: 4. In germline, CDR1 is SGHNT, CDR2 YYREEE (reference sequence). This CDR3 is 15 amino acids long. CDR3 sequence: CASSRLAGGTDTQYF. The DNA of the CDR3 is TGTGCCAGCAGCCGATTAGCGGGGGGCACAGATACGCAGTATTTT.

V is TRBV11-2 and J is TRBJ1-1; 7 nucleotides align to TRBD1. The germline gives CDR1 SGHAT, CDR2 FQNNGV. The CDR3 loop spans 13 amino acids. J lost 7 bases, V lost 6 bases, and 8 bases had no gene match. CDR3 sequence (DNA): TGTGCCAGCAGTTTGACAGGGAAGGTTGAAGCTTTCTTT. It is translated as CASSLTGKVEAFF.

V and J are TRBV7-8 and TRBJ1-2; a weak D match, TRBD1 (6 bases). CDR1 SGHVS and CDR2 FQNEAQ come from the germline V gene. Trimming cost V 7 bases and J 1 base, with 13 bases left between them. The CDR3 extends over 14 amino acids. CDR3 coding DNA: TGTGCCAGCATTCGCCTAGGGGGTAACTATGGCTACACCTTC. This encodes CASIRLGGNYGYTF.

This rearrangement joins TRBV10-3 to TRBJ2-2; D is unclear. Trimming took 4 bases from V and 8 from J, leaving 11 bases between them. This CDR3 contains 13 residues. Germline V gene sequence: CDR1 ENHRY, CDR2 SYGVKD. The CDR3 protein is CAISVTNGGELFF. CDR3 bases: TGTGCCATCAGTGTCACGAACGGGGGGGAGCTGTTTTTT.